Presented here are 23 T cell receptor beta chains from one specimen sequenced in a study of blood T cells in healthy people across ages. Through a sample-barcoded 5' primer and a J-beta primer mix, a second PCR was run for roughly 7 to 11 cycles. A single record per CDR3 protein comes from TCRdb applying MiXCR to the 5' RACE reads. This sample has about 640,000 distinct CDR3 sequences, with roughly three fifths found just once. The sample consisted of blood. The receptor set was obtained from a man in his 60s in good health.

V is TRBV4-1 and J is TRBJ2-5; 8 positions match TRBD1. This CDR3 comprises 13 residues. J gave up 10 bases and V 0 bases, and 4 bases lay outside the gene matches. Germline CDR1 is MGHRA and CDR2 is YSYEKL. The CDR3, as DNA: TGCGCCAGCAGCCAAGATCCCAGGGGGCACCAGTACTTC. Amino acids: CASSQDPRGHQYF.

CDR3 DNA sequence: TGTGCCAGCAAGCTTACGTCTAGTGGGGGGGCCAGGGATGAGCAGTTCTTC. This translates into CASKLTSSGGARDEQFF. The chain couples TRBV11-2 to TRBJ2-1; tentative D call: TRBD2 (7 bases). The germline V and J ends were trimmed by 7 bases and 8 bases, with 27 bases remaining between them. CDR3 length: 17 residues. The V gene's germline CDR1 is SGHAT and CDR2 FQNNGV.

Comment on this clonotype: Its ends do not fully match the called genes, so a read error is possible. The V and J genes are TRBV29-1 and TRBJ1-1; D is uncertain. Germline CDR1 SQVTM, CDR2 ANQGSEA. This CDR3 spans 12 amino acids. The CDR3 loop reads CGVVRVNTEAFF. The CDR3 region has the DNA TGCGGCGTTGTTCGGGTGAACACTGAAGCTTTCTTT. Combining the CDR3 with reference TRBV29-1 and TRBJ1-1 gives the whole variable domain SAVISQKPSRDICQRGTSLTIQCQVDSQVTMMFWYRQQPGQSLTLIATANQGSEATYESGFVIDKFPISRPNLTFSTLTVSNMSPEDSSIYLCGVVRVNTEAFFGQGTRLTVV.

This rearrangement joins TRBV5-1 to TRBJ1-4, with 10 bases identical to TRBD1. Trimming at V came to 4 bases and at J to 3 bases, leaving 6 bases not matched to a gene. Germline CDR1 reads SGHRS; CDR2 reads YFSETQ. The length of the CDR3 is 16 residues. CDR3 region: CASSGQGGSSNEKLFF. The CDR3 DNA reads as TGCGCCAGCAGCGGACAGGGGGGGTCTTCTAATGAAAAACTGTTTTTT.

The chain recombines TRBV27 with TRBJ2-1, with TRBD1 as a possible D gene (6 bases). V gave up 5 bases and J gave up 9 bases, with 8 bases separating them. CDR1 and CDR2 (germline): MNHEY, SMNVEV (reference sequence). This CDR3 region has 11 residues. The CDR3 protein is CASSLRGEQFF. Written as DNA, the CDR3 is TGTGCCAGCAGTCTCAGGGGTGAGCAGTTCTTC.

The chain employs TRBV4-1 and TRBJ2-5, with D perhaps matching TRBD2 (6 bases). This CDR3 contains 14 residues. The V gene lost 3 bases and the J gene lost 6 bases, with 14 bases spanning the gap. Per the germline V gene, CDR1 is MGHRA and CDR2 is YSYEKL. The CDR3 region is CASSQNAEGKTQYF. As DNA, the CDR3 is TGCGCCAGCAGCCAGAACGCGGAGGGGAAGACCCAGTACTTC.

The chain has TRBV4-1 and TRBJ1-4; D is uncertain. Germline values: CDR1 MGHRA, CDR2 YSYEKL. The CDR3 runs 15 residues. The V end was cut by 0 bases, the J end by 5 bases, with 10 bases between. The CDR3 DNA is TGCGCCAGCAGCCAAGATCTCGGCGGAAATGAAAAACTGTTTTTT. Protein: CASSQDLGGNEKLFF.

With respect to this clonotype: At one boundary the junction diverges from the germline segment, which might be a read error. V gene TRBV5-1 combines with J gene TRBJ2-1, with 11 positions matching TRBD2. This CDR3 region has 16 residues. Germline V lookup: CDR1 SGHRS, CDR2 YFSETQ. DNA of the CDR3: TGCGCCAGCAGCTTGGGGCCACTAGCGGGGGACAATGGGCAGTTCTTC. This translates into CASSLGPLAGDNGQFF.

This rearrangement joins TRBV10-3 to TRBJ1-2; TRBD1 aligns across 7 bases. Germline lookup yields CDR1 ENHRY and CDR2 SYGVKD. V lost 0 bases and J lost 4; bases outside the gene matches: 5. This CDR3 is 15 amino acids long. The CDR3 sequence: CAISESGTEGYGYTF. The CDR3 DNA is TGTGCCATCAGTGAGTCCGGGACAGAAGGCTATGGCTACACCTTC.

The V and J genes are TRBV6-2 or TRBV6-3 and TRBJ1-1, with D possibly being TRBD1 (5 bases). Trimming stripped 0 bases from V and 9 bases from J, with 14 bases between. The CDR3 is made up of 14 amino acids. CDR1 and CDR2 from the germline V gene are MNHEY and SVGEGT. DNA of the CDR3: TGTGCCAGCAGTTACTCCCTCGGGACCGAAAAAGCTTTCTTT. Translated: CASSYSLGTEKAFF.

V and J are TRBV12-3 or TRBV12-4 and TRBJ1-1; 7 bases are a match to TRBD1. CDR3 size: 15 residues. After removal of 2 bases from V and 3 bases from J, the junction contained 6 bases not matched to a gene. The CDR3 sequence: CASSLTGVGDTEAFF. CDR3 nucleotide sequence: TGTGCCAGCAGTTTAACAGGGGTAGGCGACACTGAAGCTTTCTTT.

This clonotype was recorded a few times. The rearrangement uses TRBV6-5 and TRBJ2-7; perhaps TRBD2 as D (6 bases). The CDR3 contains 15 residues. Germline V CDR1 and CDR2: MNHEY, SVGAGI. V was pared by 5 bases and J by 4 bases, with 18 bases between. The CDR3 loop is CASSPRTGRTYEQYF. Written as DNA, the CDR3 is TGTGCCAGCAGTCCCCGAACTGGGAGGACATACGAGCAGTACTTC.

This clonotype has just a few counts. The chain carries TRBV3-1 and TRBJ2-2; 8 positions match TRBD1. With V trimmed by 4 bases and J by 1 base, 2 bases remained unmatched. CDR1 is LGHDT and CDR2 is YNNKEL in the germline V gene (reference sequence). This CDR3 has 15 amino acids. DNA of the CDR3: TGTGCCAGCAGCCGCGGACAGGGGAACACCGGGGAGCTGTTTTTT. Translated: CASSRGQGNTGELFF.

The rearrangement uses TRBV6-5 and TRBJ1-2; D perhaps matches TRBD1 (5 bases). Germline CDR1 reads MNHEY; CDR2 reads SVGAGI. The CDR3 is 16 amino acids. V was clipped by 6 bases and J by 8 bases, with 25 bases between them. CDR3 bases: TGTGCCAGCAGCCGCCAAACGCAGGGACGGGGTGGAGGCTACACCTTC. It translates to CASSRQTQGRGGGYTF.

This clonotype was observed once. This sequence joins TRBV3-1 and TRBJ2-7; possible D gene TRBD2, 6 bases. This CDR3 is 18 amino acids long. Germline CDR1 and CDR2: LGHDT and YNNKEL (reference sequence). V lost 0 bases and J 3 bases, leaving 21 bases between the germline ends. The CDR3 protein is CASSQDPSTSYLNYEQYF. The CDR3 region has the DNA TGTGCCAGCAGCCAAGACCCCTCCACTAGCTACCTTAACTACGAGCAGTACTTC.

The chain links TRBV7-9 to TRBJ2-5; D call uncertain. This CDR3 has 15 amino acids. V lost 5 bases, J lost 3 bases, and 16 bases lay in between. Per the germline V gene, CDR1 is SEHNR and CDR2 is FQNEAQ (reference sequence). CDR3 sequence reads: CASSPWALHEETQYF. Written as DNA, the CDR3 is TGTGCCAGCAGCCCGTGGGCCTTACACGAAGAGACCCAGTACTTC.

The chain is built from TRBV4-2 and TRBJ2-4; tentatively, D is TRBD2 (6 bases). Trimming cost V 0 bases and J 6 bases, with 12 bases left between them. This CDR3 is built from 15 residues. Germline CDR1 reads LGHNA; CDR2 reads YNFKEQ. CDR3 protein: CASSQDGGVVNIQYF. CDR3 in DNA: TGTGCCAGCAGCCAAGACGGAGGGGTGGTAAACATTCAGTACTTC.

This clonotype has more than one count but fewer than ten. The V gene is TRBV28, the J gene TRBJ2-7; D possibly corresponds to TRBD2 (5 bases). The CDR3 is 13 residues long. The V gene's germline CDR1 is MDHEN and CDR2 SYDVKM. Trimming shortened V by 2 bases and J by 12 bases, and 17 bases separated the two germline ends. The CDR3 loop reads CASSLGSRERRYF. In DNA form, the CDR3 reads TGTGCCAGCAGTTTAGGCTCGAGGGAAAGACGGTACTTC.

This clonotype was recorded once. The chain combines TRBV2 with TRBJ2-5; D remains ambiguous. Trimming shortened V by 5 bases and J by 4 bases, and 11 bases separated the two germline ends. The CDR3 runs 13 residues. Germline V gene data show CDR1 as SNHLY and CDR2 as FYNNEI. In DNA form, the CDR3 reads TGTGCCAGCAGTCTTCAGACCCGAGAGACCCAGTACTTC. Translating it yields CASSLQTRETQYF.

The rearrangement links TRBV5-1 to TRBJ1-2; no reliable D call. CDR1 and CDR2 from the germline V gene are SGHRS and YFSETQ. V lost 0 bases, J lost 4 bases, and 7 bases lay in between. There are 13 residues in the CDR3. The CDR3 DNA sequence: TGCGCCAGCAGCTTGGAGTCAGCCTATGGCTACACCTTC. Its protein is CASSLESAYGYTF.

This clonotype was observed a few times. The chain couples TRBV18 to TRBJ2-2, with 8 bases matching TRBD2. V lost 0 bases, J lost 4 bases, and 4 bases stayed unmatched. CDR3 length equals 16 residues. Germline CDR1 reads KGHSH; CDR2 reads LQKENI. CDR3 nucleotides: TGTGCCAGCTCACCACCTACCGGGACTAGCACCGGGGAGCTGTTTTTT. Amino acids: CASSPPTGTSTGELFF. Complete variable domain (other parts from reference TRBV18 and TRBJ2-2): NAGVMQNPRHLVRRRGQEARLRCSPMKGHSHVYWYRQLPEEGLKFMVYLQKENIIDESGMPKERFSAEFPKEGPSILRIQQVVRGDSAAYFCASSPPTGTSTGELFFGEGSRLTVL.

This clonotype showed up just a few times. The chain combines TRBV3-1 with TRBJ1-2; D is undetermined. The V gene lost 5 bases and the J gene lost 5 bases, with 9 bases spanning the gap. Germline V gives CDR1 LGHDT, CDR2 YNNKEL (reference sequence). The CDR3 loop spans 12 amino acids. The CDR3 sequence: CASSSRRYGYTF. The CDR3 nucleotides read TGTGCCAGCAGCTCCCGCAGATATGGCTACACCTTC.

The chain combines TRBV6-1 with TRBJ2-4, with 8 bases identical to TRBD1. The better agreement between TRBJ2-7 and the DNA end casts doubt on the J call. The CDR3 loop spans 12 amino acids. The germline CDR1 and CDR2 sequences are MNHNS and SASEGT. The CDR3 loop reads CASDRGPYEQYF. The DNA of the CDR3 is TGTGCCAGTGACAGGGGCCCCTACGAGCAGTACTTC.